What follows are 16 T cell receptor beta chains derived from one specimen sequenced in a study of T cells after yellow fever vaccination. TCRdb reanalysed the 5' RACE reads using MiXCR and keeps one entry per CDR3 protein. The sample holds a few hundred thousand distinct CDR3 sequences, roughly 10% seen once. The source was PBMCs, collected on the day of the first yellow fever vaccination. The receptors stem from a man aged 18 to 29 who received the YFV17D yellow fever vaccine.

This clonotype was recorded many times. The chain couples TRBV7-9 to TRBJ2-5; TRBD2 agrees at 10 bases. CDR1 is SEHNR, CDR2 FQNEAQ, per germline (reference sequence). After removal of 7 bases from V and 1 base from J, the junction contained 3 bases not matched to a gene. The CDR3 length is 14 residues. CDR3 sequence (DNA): TGTGCCAGCAACCCTAGCGGGGGCCAAGAGACCCAGTACTTC. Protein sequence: CASNPSGGQETQYF.

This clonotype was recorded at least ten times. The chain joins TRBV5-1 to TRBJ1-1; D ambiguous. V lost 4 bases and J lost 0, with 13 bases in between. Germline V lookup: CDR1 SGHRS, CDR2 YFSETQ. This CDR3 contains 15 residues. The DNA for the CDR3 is TGCGCCAGCAGCGAAGACTTCTCCGTGAACACTGAAGCTTTCTTT. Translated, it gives CASSEDFSVNTEAFF.

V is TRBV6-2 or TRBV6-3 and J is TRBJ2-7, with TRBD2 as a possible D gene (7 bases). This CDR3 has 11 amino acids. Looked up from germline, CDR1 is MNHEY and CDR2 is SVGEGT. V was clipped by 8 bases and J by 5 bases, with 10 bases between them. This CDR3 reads CASWGGHEQYF. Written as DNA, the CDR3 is TGTGCCAGCTGGGGGGGGCACGAGCAGTACTTC.

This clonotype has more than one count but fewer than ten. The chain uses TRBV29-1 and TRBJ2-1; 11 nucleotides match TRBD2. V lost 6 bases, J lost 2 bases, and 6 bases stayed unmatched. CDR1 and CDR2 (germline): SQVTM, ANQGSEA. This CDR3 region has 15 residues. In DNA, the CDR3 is TGCAGCGTGGGTTTACTAGCGGGGGCCTACAATGAGCAGTTCTTC. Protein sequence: CSVGLLAGAYNEQFF.

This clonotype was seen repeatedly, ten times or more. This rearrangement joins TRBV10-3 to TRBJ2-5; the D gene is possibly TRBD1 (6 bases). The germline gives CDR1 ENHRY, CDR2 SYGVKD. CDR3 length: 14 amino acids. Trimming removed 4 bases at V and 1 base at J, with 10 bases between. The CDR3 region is CAISVQGGQETQYF. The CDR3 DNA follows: TGTGCCATCAGTGTACAGGGCGGCCAAGAGACCCAGTACTTC.

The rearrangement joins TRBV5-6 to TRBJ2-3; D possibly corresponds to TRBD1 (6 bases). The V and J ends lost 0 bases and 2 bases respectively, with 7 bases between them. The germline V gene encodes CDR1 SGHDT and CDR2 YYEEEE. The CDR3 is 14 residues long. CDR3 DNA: TGTGCCAGCAGCTTGGAGGGGGACACAGATACGCAGTATTTT. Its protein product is CASSLEGDTDTQYF.

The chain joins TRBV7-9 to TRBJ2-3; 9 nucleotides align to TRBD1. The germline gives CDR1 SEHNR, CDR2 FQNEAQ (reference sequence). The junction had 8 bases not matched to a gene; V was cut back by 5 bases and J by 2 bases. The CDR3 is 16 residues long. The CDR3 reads CASSRTGARPTDTQYF. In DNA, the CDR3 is TGTGCCAGCAGCCGGACAGGGGCGAGGCCCACAGATACGCAGTATTTT.

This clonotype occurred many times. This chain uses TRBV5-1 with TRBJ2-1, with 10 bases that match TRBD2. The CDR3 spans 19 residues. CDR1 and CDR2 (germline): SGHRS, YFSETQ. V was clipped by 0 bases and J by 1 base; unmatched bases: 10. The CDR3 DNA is TGCGCCAGCAGCTTGGCCGAAAGCGGGGGGGATTTATCCTACAATGAGCAGTTCTTC. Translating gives CASSLAESGGDLSYNEQFF.

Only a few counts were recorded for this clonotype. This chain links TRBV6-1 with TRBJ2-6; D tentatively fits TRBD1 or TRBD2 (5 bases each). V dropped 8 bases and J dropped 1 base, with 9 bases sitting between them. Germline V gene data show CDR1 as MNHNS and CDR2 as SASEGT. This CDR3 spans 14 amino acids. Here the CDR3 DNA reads TGTGCCAGCCTGGGACGGTCTGGGGCCAACGTCCTGACTTTC. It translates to CASLGRSGANVLTF.

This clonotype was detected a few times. The CDR3 loop is CASSQDRRDNTEAFF. The CDR3 bases are TGTGCCAGCAGCCAAGATCGGAGGGATAACACTGAAGCTTTCTTT. The V gene is TRBV4-2, the J gene TRBJ1-1; D is ambiguous. The V and J ends lost 0 bases and 2 bases respectively, with 10 bases between them. Germline V gene sequence: CDR1 LGHNA, CDR2 YNFKEQ. This CDR3 region has 15 residues.

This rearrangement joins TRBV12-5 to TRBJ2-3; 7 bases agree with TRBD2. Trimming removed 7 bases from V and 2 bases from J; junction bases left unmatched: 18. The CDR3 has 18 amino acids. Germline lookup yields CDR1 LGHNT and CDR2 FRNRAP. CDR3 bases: TGTGCTAGTGTTCCTTCTCCGGGAGCTAGCGGAGCCACAGATACGCAGTATTTT. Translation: CASVPSPGASGATDTQYF.

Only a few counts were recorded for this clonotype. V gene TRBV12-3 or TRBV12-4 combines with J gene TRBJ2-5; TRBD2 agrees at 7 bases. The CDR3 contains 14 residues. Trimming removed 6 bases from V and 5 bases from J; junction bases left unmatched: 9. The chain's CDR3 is CASSPAGWLETQYF. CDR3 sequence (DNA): TGTGCCAGCAGCCCAGCGGGGTGGTTGGAGACCCAGTACTTC.

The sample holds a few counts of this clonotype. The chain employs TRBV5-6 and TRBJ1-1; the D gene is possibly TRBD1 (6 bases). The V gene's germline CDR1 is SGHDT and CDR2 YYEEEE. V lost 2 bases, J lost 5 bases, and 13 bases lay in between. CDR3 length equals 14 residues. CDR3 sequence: CASSLEPGETEAFF. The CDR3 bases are TGTGCCAGCAGCTTAGAGCCAGGGGAAACTGAAGCTTTCTTT.

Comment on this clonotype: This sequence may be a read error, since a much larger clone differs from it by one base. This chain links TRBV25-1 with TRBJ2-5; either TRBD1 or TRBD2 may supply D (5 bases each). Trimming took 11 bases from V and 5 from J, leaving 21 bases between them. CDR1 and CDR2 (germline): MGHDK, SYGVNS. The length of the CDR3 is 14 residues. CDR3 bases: TGTGCCGCCAGTGGGACCAGTGGGTCCGAGACCCAGTACTTC. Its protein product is CAASGTSGSETQYF.

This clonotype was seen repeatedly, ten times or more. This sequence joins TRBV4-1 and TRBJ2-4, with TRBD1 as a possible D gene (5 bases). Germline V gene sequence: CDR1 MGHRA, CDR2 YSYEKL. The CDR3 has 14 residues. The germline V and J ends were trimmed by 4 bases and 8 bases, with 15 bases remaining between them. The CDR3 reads CASSPGAGFDIQYF. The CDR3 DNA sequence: TGCGCCAGCAGCCCCGGTGCAGGGTTTGACATTCAGTACTTC.

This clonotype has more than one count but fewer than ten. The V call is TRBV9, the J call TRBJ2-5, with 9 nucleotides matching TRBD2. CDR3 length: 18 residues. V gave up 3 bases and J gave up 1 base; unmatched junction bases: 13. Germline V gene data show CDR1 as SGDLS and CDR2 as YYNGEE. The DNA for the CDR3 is TGTGCCAGCAGCGCCAGCCCTAGCGGGACTCCCCTCCAAGAGACCCAGTACTTC. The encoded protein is CASSASPSGTPLQETQYF.